Following are 32 T cell receptor beta chains from one sample sequenced in a study of monozygotic twins with inflammatory bowel disease (dated by TCRdb to about 2019). The method was 5' RACE. Sequencing was performed on an Illumina HiSeq 2500. With the reads reprocessed by TCRdb, a single entry stands for each CDR3 protein sequence and no DNA is reported. The sample's clone listing holds around 380,000 distinct CDR3 sequences. Clones ranked in the top ten supply approximately 2.3% of the sample. Sequencing was done on a sample of blood. These receptor sequences come from a human donor with ulcerative colitis or Crohn's disease, or a healthy co-twin of an affected twin (not recorded which).

The J gene is TRBJ1-5, the V gene TRBV28; TCRdb proposes TRBD1, but this gene call is untestable without DNA. The CDR3 has 16 amino acids. Germline V gene lookup returns CDR1 MDHEN and CDR2 SYDVKM. The CDR3 spells CASRSRGGHGNQPQHF.

The chain couples TRBV20-1 to TRBJ1-1; TCRdb returns TRBD1, unconfirmable since there is no DNA. The CDR3 is made up of 14 amino acids. Germline assignment: CDR1 DFQATT and CDR2 SNEGSKA (reference sequence). This CDR3 is CSARRVGGNTEAFF.

The genes are TRBV3-1 and TRBJ2-4; the TCRdb call, TRBD1, lacks DNA for checking. Germline CDR1 is LGHDT and CDR2 is YNNKEL (reference sequence). CDR3 size: 15 residues. The chain's CDR3 is CASTATGAVGNIQYF.

The V and J genes are TRBV29-1 and TRBJ2-5; checking the TCRdb D call of TRBD1 is not possible without DNA. Germline V CDR1 and CDR2: SQVTM, ANQGSEA. The CDR3 consists of 16 residues. The CDR3 sequence is CSVEPEGTGRSIAQYF. Full variable domain (remainder filled in from reference TRBV29-1 and TRBJ2-5): SAVISQKPSRDICQRGTSLTIQCQVDSQVTMMFWYRQQPGQSLTLIATANQGSEATYESGFVIDKFPISRPNLTFSTLTVSNMSPEDSSIYLCSVEPEGTGRSIAQYFGPGTRLLVL.

V usage is TRBV4-1 and J usage is TRBJ1-1. Per germline, CDR1 MGHRA and CDR2 YSYEKL. The CDR3 spans 15 residues. CDR3 protein: CASSLLGQPETEAFF.

The V gene is TRBV6-5, the J gene TRBJ1-4. Germline V lookup: CDR1 MNHEY, CDR2 SVGAGI. The CDR3 is made up of 15 amino acids. CDR3 amino acids: CASSYSGTTNEKLFF.

The chain joins TRBV2 to TRBJ1-6; the TCRdb D gene call, TRBD1, has no DNA to confirm it. This CDR3 contains 16 residues. CDR1 and CDR2 (germline): SNHLY, FYNNEI. The CDR3 protein is CASSRDAGSYNSPLHF.

The rearrangement joins TRBV6-4 to TRBJ1-1; TCRdb's D gene call, TRBD1, goes unchecked for lack of DNA. Per the germline V gene, CDR1 is MRHNA and CDR2 is SNTAGT. The CDR3 extends over 13 amino acids. CDR3 residues: CASSEARGTEAFF.

The chain uses TRBV7-3 and TRBJ2-3. The CDR3 sequence is 13 residues long. CDR1 and CDR2 (germline): SGHTA, FQGTGA. The CDR3 reads CASSLWETDTQYF.

The chain uses TRBV10-3 and TRBJ2-7; lacking DNA, the TRBD2 call made by TCRdb goes unchecked. This CDR3 comprises 13 residues. The germline V gene has CDR1 ENHRY and CDR2 SYGVKD. This CDR3 reads CAIRREGSGTQYF.

The chain joins TRBV5-1 to TRBJ1-4; checking the TCRdb D call of TRBD1 is not possible without DNA. This CDR3 spans 17 amino acids. Germline CDR1 and CDR2: SGHRS and YFSETQ. CDR3: CASSFGGTGGNNEKLFF.

The gene calls are TRBV5-1 and TRBJ2-2; TCRdb's D call of TRBD2 is untestable without DNA. CDR3 length: 12 residues. Germline V gives CDR1 SGHRS, CDR2 YFSETQ. The CDR3 loop is CASGESTGELFF.

The V and J genes are TRBV12-3 or TRBV12-4 and TRBJ2-7; TCRdb's D gene call, TRBD1, goes unchecked for lack of DNA. CDR3 length: 13 amino acids. The CDR3 sequence: CASSGTEAYEQYF.

V gene TRBV2 combines with J gene TRBJ2-1. Germline V gene sequence: CDR1 SNHLY, CDR2 FYNNEI. CDR3 size: 13 residues. CDR3 loop: CASSELRTDEQFF.

J is TRBJ2-2 and V is TRBV20-1; without DNA, the TCRdb call of TRBD2 cannot be checked. Per germline, CDR1 DFQATT and CDR2 SNEGSKA (reference sequence). The CDR3 has 14 residues. The CDR3: CSARDALAAGELFF.

The chain combines TRBV7-2 with TRBJ2-3; TCRdb indicates TRBD2, and absent DNA this call remains unverified. CDR3 length: 17 amino acids. Looked up from germline, CDR1 is SGHTA and CDR2 is FQGNSA. The CDR3 here is CASSYRLAGGLTDTQYF.

This chain links TRBV7-2 with TRBJ2-7. The CDR3 covers 15 residues. The germline CDR1 and CDR2 sequences are SGHTA and FQGNSA. CDR3 sequence reads: CASSLEAVSSYEQYF. Looking up the rest from reference TRBV7-2 and TRBJ2-7 gives the full variable domain: GAGVSQSPSNKVTEKGKDVELRCDPISGHTALYWYRQSLGQGLEFLIYFQGNSAPDKSGLPSDRFSAERTGGSVSTLTIQRTQQEDSAVYLCASSLEAVSSYEQYFGPGTRLTVT.

This rearrangement joins TRBV20-1 to TRBJ2-7; the D call from TCRdb, TRBD1, cannot be confirmed without DNA. Germline values: CDR1 DFQATT, CDR2 SNEGSKA (reference sequence). The CDR3 consists of 13 residues. CDR3 amino acids: CSAPDASSYEQYF.

The chain carries TRBV12-3 or TRBV12-4 and TRBJ1-2; the TCRdb call, TRBD1, lacks DNA for checking. This CDR3 contains 14 residues. This CDR3 is CASTDRGGGYGYTF.

CDR3 amino acids: CASSPNQNNYGYTF. The chain links TRBV18 to TRBJ1-2. CDR3 size: 14 residues. The germline V gene has CDR1 KGHSH and CDR2 LQKENI.

The J gene is TRBJ1-2, the V gene TRBV20-1. CDR1 and CDR2 from the germline V gene are DFQATT and SNEGSKA (reference sequence). This CDR3 region has 12 residues. CDR3 in amino acids: CSARAGNYGYTF.

The gene calls are TRBV5-4 and TRBJ2-2; TCRdb picks TRBD2, but there is no DNA to check that call. The CDR3 runs to 15 residues. Germline values: CDR1 SGHNT, CDR2 YYREEE (reference sequence). The CDR3 here is CASSLVSGRIGELFF.

J is TRBJ2-5 and V is TRBV20-1; without DNA, the TCRdb call of TRBD2 cannot be checked. Germline V gene data show CDR1 as DFQATT and CDR2 as SNEGSKA (reference sequence). The CDR3 extends over 16 amino acids. CDR3 amino acids: CSAIGSTSGVVETQYF.

This chain connects TRBV7-2 to TRBJ2-1; lacking DNA, the TRBD2 call made by TCRdb goes unchecked. This CDR3 comprises 15 residues. Germline CDR1 SGHTA, CDR2 FQGNSA. The CDR3 protein is CASSLGLASYNEQFF.

The rearrangement joins TRBV5-1 to TRBJ2-1; TCRdb designates TRBD2, a call that cannot be tested without DNA. Germline loops: CDR1 SGHRS, CDR2 YFSETQ. The CDR3 has 17 amino acids. The CDR3 spells CASSPSLLAVPYNEQFF.

V gene TRBV6-1 combines with J gene TRBJ2-7. CDR1 MNHNS and CDR2 SASEGT come from the germline V gene. CDR3 size: 15 residues. CDR3 region: CASSGSRHSTYEQYF.

The V gene is TRBV9, the J gene TRBJ2-1; lacking DNA, the TRBD1 call made by TCRdb goes unchecked. The germline CDR1 and CDR2 sequences are SGDLS and YYNGEE. The CDR3 contains 15 residues. CDR3 residues: CASSASDYPGNEQFF.

The chain combines TRBV5-1 with TRBJ1-1; TCRdb indicates TRBD1, and absent DNA this call remains unverified. CDR1 SGHRS and CDR2 YFSETQ come from the germline V gene. The CDR3 extends over 14 amino acids. The CDR3 region is CASSRQLRNTEAFF. The full variable domain, rest sourced from reference TRBV5-1 and TRBJ1-1, is KAGVTQTPRYLIKTRGQQVTLSCSPISGHRSVSWYQQTPGQGLQFLFEYFSETQRNKGNFPGRFSGRQFSNSRSEMNVSTLELGDSALYLCASSRQLRNTEAFFGQGTRLTVV.

The V gene is TRBV29-1, the J gene TRBJ1-1. This CDR3 has 13 amino acids. Germline V lookup: CDR1 SQVTM, CDR2 ANQGSEA. The CDR3 sequence: CSVQSAGGTEAFF. The entire variable domain, with the rest obtained from reference TRBV29-1 and TRBJ1-1, is as follows: SAVISQKPSRDICQRGTSLTIQCQVDSQVTMMFWYRQQPGQSLTLIATANQGSEATYESGFVIDKFPISRPNLTFSTLTVSNMSPEDSSIYLCSVQSAGGTEAFFGQGTRLTVV.

V gene TRBV5-8 combines with J gene TRBJ2-1; no DNA is available, so the TRBD2 call from TCRdb remains unchecked. The germline CDR1 and CDR2 sequences are SGHTS and YDEGEE. There are 14 residues in the CDR3. The CDR3 protein is CASSLMAGSNEQFF.

The CDR3 loop reads CASSFTDTQYF. The V call is TRBV7-9, the J call TRBJ2-3. CDR1 and CDR2 from the germline V gene are SEHNR and FQNEAQ (reference sequence). The CDR3 runs to 11 residues. Looking up the rest from reference TRBV7-9 and TRBJ2-3 gives the full variable domain: DTGVSQNPRHKITKRGQNVTFRCDPISEHNRLYWYRQTLGQGPEFLTYFQNEAQLEKSRLLSDRFSAERPKGSFSTLEIQRTEQGDSAMYLCASSFTDTQYFGPGTRLTVL.

The rearrangement joins TRBV30 to TRBJ2-1; absent DNA, TCRdb's TRBD1 call cannot be checked. The CDR3 is made up of 13 amino acids. CDR1 is GTSNPN and CDR2 is SVGIG in the germline V gene (reference sequence). CDR3 sequence reads: CAWSVDSDNEQFF.